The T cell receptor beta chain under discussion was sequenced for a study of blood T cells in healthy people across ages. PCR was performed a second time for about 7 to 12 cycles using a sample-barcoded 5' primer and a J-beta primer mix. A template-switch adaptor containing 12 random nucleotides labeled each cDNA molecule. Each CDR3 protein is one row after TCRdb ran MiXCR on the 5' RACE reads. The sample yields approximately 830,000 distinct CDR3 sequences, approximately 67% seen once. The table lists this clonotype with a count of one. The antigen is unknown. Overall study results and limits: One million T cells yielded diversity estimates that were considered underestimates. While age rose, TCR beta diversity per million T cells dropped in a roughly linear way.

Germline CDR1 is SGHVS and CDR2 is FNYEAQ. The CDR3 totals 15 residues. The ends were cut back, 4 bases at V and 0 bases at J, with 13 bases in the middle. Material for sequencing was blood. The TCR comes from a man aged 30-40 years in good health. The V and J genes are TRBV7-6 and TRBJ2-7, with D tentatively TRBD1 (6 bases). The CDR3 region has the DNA TGTGCCAGCAGCTCCGGTTCCAGGGGCTCCTACGAGCAGTACTTC. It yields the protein CASSSGSRGSYEQYF.